The 25 T cell receptor beta chains listed next were all sequenced from one sample in a study of STAT3 mutations in large granular lymphocyte leukemia. Study-wide findings and caveats: At least one immunodominant TCR beta clonotype appeared in every T-cell large granular lymphocyte leukemia patient.

No antigens are known for them. TCRdb's table, derived via immunoSEQ multiplex PCR, lists solely in-frame clones and lacks some. The table lists under 5,500 clones, roughly 80% of them singletons. The specimen sequenced was peripheral blood mononuclear cells. The origin of the receptors is a middle-aged man with T-cell large granular lymphocyte leukemia. Some clones in this sample may be carry-over from other donors' samples.

The rearrangement uses TRBV30 and TRBJ2-1; the D gene is possibly TRBD2 (7 bases). This CDR3 has 12 residues. The germline gives CDR1 GTSNPN, CDR2 SVGIG (reference sequence). In nucleotides, the CDR3 is TGTAGCGGCGGGGGCCTTTACAATGAGCAGTTCTTC. Its translation is CSGGGLYNEQFF.

The V gene is TRBV13, the J gene TRBJ1-5; D might be TRBD1 (5 bases). Germline CDR1 reads PRHDT; CDR2 reads FYEKMQ (reference sequence). V lost 2 bases, J lost 4 bases, and 9 bases lay in between. The CDR3 spans 14 residues. The DNA for the CDR3 is TGTGCCAGCAGCTTACAGGGTCCGAATCAGCCCCAGCATTTT. Translating it yields CASSLQGPNQPQHF.

The chain is built from TRBV11-2 and TRBJ2-7; the D gene is possibly TRBD1 (5 bases). Germline-derived CDR1 and CDR2 are SGHAT and FQNNGV. The CDR3 runs 13 residues. The V end was cut by 5 bases, the J end by 2 bases, with 10 bases between. The CDR3 is CASSRQLAYEQYF. DNA for the CDR3: TGTGCCAGCAGCAGACAGTTAGCCTACGAGCAGTACTTC. The variable domain in full, completed from reference TRBV11-2 and TRBJ2-7, reads EAGVAQSPRYKIIEKRQSVAFWCNPISGHATLYWYQQILGQGPKLLIQFQNNGVVDDSQLPKDRFSAERLKGVDSTLKIQPAKLEDSAVYLCASSRQLAYEQYFGPGTRLTVT.

The chain couples TRBV5-1 to TRBJ1-6; D is possibly TRBD1 (5 bases). The CDR3 consists of 16 residues. Per germline, CDR1 SGHRS and CDR2 YFSETQ. V was pared by 0 bases and J by 1 base, with 8 bases between. In DNA, the CDR3 is TGCGCCAGCAGCTTGGCGCAGGGATCCTATAATTCACCCCTCCACTTT. It codes for CASSLAQGSYNSPLHF.

This sequence joins TRBV4-3 and TRBJ2-7; D gene unclear. CDR3 length: 13 residues. Between the trimmed V and J ends, which lost 4 bases and 4 bases, there was a span of 11 bases. Germline V CDR1 and CDR2: LGHNA, YSLEER. The CDR3 coding sequence is TGCGCCAGCAGCCCTTCTGTGGGTTACGAGCAGTACTTC. This sequence encodes CASSPSVGYEQYF.

The chain combines TRBV25-1 with TRBJ2-2; perhaps D is TRBD1 or TRBD2 (5 bases each). The CDR3 consists of 16 residues. Germline V gene sequence: CDR1 MGHDK, CDR2 SYGVNS. The V end lost 2 bases, the J end lost 0 bases, and 10 bases lay between the germline ends. CDR3: CASSETRGSNTGELFF. In DNA form, the CDR3 reads TGTGCCAGCAGTGAAACTAGGGGTTCGAACACCGGGGAGCTGTTTTTT. The full variable domain, in which reference TRBV25-1 and TRBJ2-2 provide the parts outside the CDR3, is EADIYQTPRYLVIGTGKKITLECSQTMGHDKMYWYQQDPGMELHLIHYSYGVNSTEKGDLSSESTVSRIRTEHFPLTLESARPSHTSQYLCASSETRGSNTGELFFGEGSRLTVL.

The chain is built from TRBV29-1 and TRBJ2-5; the match to TRBD2 covers 9 bases. After removal of 5 bases from V and 0 bases from J, the junction contained 4 bases not matched to a gene. Germline lookup yields CDR1 SQVTM and CDR2 ANQGSEA. CDR3 length equals 14 residues. CDR3 amino acids: CSVRKRGDQETQYF. The CDR3 coding sequence is TGCAGCGTTCGGAAGCGGGGGGACCAAGAGACCCAGTACTTC.

This clone was observed once. The rearrangement joins TRBV18 to TRBJ2-3; 7 positions agree with TRBD2. The germline CDR1 and CDR2 sequences are KGHSH and LQKENI. This CDR3 is 18 amino acids long. V was pared by 3 bases and J by 0 bases, with 12 bases of the junction left unmatched. The CDR3 protein is CASSPKTGGRSSTDTQYF. The CDR3 DNA sequence: TGTGCCAGCTCACCGAAAACGGGGGGACGTTCTAGCACAGATACGCAGTATTTT.

The J gene is TRBJ2-1, the V gene TRBV28; 8 positions agree with TRBD2. The CDR3 has 16 residues. Germline-derived CDR1 and CDR2 are MDHEN and SYDVKM. Trimming took 5 bases from V and 5 from J; bases not matched to a gene: 11. The CDR3 sequence: CASSKKRGSRHNEQFF. The CDR3 nucleotides are TGTGCCAGCAGTAAGAAGCGGGGGTCAAGGCACAATGAGCAGTTCTTC.

The rearrangement joins TRBV5-1 to TRBJ2-7; D unclear. There are 13 residues in the CDR3. Trimming removed 0 bases at V and 2 bases at J, with 6 bases between. Germline V gene lookup returns CDR1 SGHRS and CDR2 YFSETQ. In nucleotides, the CDR3 is TGCGCCAGCAGCTTGGAAACCGCCTACGAGCAGTACTTC. Amino acid sequence: CASSLETAYEQYF.

This chain joins TRBV4-1 and TRBJ1-5; D ambiguous. The germline V and J ends were trimmed by 4 bases and 5 bases, with 15 bases remaining between them. CDR1 and CDR2 from the germline V gene are MGHRA and YSYEKL. This CDR3 has 15 amino acids. The CDR3 here is CASSLTGSGDQPQHF. DNA of the CDR3: TGCGCCAGCAGCCTTACCGGGAGCGGGGATCAGCCCCAGCATTTT.

The chain couples TRBV5-1 to TRBJ2-6; D unclear. This CDR3 contains 13 residues. Per germline, CDR1 SGHRS and CDR2 YFSETQ. V was clipped by 4 bases and J by 4 bases, with 6 bases between them. The CDR3 region has the DNA TGCGCCAGCAGCCTGCAGGGGGCCAACGTCCTGACTTTC. Its translation: CASSLQGANVLTF.

The chain recombines TRBV7-9 with TRBJ2-7, with a tentative D call TRBD1 (7 bases). V was clipped by 11 bases and J by 6 bases, with 17 bases between them. In germline, CDR1 is SEHNR, CDR2 FQNEAQ (reference sequence). The length of the CDR3 is 12 residues. CDR3 region: CASGAGGFEQYF. The CDR3, as DNA: TGTGCCTCGGGGGCAGGGGGATTCGAGCAGTACTTC.

This chain joins TRBV5-1 and TRBJ2-7; D might be TRBD1 (5 bases). Deletions cut 4 bases from V and 7 bases from J, with 21 bases between. CDR1 is SGHRS, CDR2 YFSETQ, per germline. This CDR3 has 15 residues. The CDR3 DNA sequence: TGCGCCAGCAGCCTGGGAAATTCAGGGTTAGGGGAGCAGTACTTC. Translated: CASSLGNSGLGEQYF.

The V gene is TRBV5-8, the J gene TRBJ2-1; 10 nucleotides align to TRBD2. CDR3 length equals 13 residues. Germline V gene data show CDR1 as SGHTS and CDR2 as YDEGEE. With 7 bases clipped from V and 4 bases from J, the junction kept 2 bases outside the gene matches. CDR3 DNA: TGTGCCAGCGATAGCGGGGGGTACAATGAGCAGTTCTTC. The encoded protein is CASDSGGYNEQFF.

The chain recombines TRBV30 with TRBJ2-3; 7 nucleotides line up with TRBD1. This CDR3 comprises 15 residues. Trimming took 5 bases from V and 3 from J; bases not matched to a gene: 11. The germline CDR1 and CDR2 sequences are GTSNPN and SVGIG (reference sequence). The DNA for the CDR3 is TGTGCCTGGGCACCGGGACAGTCTCGTACAGATACGCAGTATTTT. It translates to CAWAPGQSRTDTQYF.

J is TRBJ2-7 and V is TRBV6-5; 10 positions match TRBD1. This CDR3 has 13 residues. V trimming: 5 bases; J trimming: 3 bases; junction bases outside the gene matches: 1. The V gene's germline CDR1 is MNHEY and CDR2 SVGAGI. Written as DNA, the CDR3 is TGTGCCAGCAGTCGGGACAGGGGCTACGAGCAGTACTTC. It encodes CASSRDRGYEQYF.

The rearrangement uses TRBV7-9 and TRBJ1-2; D is unclear. The CDR3 is 12 residues long. V was clipped by 5 bases and J by 4 bases, with 8 bases between them. Germline assignment: CDR1 SEHNR and CDR2 FQNEAQ (reference sequence). This chain's CDR3 is CASSRASYGYTF. The CDR3 region has the DNA TGTGCCAGCAGCCGCGCTAGCTATGGCTACACCTTC.

This clone occurred a few times. The chain employs TRBV15 and TRBJ2-3, with 10 bases that match TRBD1. V lost 3 bases to trimming and J lost 4 bases; unmatched junction nucleotides: 13. The germline CDR1 and CDR2 sequences are LNHNV and YYDKDF (reference sequence). This CDR3 is 18 amino acids long. The DNA for the CDR3 is TGTGCCACCAGCAGTCTGGGACAGGGGTCTTCTTATGCAGATACGCAGTATTTT. This translates into CATSSLGQGSSYADTQYF.

The rearrangement joins TRBV12-5 to TRBJ2-2; 9 nucleotides align to TRBD1. Germline CDR1 is LGHNT and CDR2 is FRNRAP. This CDR3 is 18 amino acids long. Trimming at V came to 0 bases and at J to 3 bases, leaving 8 bases not matched to a gene. The CDR3 sequence is CASGLVPTRDRDTGELFF. The DNA of the CDR3 is TGTGCTAGTGGTTTGGTACCCACCAGGGACAGGGACACCGGGGAGCTGTTTTTT.

The chain is built from TRBV7-9 and TRBJ2-1, with 7 bases aligning to TRBD1. The junction had 7 bases not matched to a gene; V was cut back by 5 bases and J by 6 bases. CDR1 and CDR2 from the germline V gene are SEHNR and FQNEAQ (reference sequence). The CDR3 has 14 amino acids. The CDR3 sequence: CASSLRTGRNEQFF. As DNA, the CDR3 is TGTGCCAGCAGCCTAAGGACAGGACGCAATGAGCAGTTCTTC.

The chain links TRBV18 to TRBJ1-1; no reliable D call. The length of the CDR3 is 13 residues. V was pared by 4 bases and J by 1 base, with 7 bases between. Germline V lookup: CDR1 KGHSH, CDR2 LQKENI. CDR3 amino acids: CASSLDSNTEAFF. Written as DNA, the CDR3 is TGTGCCAGCTCACTTGACTCGAACACTGAAGCTTTCTTT.

This sequence joins TRBV5-1 and TRBJ2-5, with TRBD1 as a possible D gene (6 bases). CDR1 is SGHRS, CDR2 YFSETQ, per germline. V dropped 0 bases and J dropped 5 bases, with 14 bases sitting between them. This CDR3 comprises 15 residues. The CDR3 spells CASSLAGTSGETQYF. In DNA form, the CDR3 reads TGCGCCAGCAGCTTGGCCGGGACATCGGGGGAGACCCAGTACTTC.

J is TRBJ1-3 and V is TRBV19; no firm D call. There are 13 residues in the CDR3. Germline CDR1 reads LNHDA; CDR2 reads SQIVND (reference sequence). V shed 5 bases and J shed 0 bases, with 5 bases lying between them. The CDR3 here is CASSGFSGNTIYF. CDR3 coding DNA: TGTGCCAGTAGTGGTTTCTCTGGAAACACCATATATTTT.

The chain has TRBV5-6 and TRBJ1-1; perhaps TRBD1 as D (6 bases). Germline V CDR1 and CDR2: SGHDT, YYEEEE. V lost 6 bases, J lost 7 bases, and 10 bases lay in between. The CDR3 runs 11 residues. The CDR3 is CASTDRIEAFF. The CDR3 nucleotides are TGTGCCAGCACCGACAGGATTGAAGCTTTCTTT.